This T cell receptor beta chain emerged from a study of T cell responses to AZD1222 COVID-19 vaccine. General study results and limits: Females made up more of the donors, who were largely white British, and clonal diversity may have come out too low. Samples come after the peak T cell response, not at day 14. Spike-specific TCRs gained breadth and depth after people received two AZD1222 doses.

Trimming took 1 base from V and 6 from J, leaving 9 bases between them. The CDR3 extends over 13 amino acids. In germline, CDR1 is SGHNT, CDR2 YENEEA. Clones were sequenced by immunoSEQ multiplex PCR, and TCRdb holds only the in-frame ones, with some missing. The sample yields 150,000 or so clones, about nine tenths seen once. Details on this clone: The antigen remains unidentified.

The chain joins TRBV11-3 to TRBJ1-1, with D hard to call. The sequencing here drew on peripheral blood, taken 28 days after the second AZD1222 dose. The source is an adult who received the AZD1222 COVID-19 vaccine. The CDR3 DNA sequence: TGTGCCAGCAGCTTAGGGACTTCAGCTGAAGCTTTCTTT. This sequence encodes CASSLGTSAEAFF.